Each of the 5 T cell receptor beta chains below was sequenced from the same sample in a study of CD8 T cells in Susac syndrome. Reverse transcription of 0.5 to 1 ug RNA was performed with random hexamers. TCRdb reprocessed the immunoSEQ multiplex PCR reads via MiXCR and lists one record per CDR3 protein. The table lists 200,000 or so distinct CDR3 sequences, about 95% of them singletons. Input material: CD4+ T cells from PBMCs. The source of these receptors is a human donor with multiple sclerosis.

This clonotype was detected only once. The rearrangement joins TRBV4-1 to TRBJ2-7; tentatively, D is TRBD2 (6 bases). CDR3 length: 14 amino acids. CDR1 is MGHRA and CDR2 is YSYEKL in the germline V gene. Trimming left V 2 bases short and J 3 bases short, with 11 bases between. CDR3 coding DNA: TGCGCCAGCAGCCAACGACTAGTGGGCTACGAGCAGTACTTC. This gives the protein CASSQRLVGYEQYF.

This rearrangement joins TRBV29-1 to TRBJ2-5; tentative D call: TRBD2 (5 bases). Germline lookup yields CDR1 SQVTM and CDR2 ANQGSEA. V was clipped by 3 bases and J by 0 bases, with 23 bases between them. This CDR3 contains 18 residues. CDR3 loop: CSVDSAGKYISYQETQYF. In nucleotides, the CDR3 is TGCAGCGTTGATAGCGCAGGAAAGTACATATCGTACCAAGAGACCCAGTACTTC.

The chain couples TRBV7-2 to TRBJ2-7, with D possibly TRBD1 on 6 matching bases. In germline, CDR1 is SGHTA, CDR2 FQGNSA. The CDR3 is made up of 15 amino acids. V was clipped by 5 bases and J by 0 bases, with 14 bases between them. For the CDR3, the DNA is TGTGCCAGCAGCCTACTGCAGGGGACCTCCTACGAGCAGTACTTC. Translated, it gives CASSLLQGTSYEQYF. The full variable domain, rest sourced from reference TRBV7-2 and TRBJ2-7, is GAGVSQSPSNKVTEKGKDVELRCDPISGHTALYWYRQSLGQGLEFLIYFQGNSAPDKSGLPSDRFSAERTGGSVSTLTIQRTQQEDSAVYLCASSLLQGTSYEQYFGPGTRLTVT.

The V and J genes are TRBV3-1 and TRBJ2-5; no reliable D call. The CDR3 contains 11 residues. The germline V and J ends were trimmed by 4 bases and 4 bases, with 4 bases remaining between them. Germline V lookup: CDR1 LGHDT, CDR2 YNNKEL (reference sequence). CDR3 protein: CASSRTETQYF. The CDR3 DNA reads TGTGCCAGCAGCCGGACAGAGACCCAGTACTTC.

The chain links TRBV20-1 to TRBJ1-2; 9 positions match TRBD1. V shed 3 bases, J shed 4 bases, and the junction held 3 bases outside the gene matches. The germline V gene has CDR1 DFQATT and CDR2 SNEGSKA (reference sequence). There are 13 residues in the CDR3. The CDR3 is CSARDRGSYGYTF. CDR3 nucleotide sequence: TGCAGTGCTAGGGACAGGGGAAGCTATGGCTACACCTTC.